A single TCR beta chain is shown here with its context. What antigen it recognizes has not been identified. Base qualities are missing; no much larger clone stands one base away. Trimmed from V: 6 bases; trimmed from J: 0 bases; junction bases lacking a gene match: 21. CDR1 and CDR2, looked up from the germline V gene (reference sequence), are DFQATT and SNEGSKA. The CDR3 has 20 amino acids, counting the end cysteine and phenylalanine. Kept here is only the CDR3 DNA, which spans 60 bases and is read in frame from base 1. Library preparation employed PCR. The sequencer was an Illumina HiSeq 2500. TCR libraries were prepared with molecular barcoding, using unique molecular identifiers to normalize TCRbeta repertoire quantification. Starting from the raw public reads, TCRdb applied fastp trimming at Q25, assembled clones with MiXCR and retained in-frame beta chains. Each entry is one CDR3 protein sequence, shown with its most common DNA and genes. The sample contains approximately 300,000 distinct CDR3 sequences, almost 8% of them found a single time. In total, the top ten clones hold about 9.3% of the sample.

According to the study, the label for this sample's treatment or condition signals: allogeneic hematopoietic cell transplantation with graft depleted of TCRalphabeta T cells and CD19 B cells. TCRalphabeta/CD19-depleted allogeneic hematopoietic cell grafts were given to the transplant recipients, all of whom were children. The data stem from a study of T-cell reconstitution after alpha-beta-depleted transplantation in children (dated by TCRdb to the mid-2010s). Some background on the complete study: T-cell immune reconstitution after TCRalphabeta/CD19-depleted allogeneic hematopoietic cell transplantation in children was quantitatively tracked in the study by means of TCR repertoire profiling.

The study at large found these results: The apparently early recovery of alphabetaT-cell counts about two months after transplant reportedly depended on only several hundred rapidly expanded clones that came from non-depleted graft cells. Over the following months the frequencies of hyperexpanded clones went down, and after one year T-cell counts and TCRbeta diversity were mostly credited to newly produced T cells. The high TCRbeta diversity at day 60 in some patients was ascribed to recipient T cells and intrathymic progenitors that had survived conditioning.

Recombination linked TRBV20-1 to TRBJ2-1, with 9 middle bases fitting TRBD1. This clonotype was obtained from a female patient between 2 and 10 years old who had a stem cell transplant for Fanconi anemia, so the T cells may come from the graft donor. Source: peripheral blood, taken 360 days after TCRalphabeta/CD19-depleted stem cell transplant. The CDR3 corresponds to CSASARGQGFLTSSYNEQFF. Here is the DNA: TGCAGTGCCAGCGCCCGGGGACAGGGTTTTCTCACGAGCTCCTACAATGAGCAGTTCTTC.